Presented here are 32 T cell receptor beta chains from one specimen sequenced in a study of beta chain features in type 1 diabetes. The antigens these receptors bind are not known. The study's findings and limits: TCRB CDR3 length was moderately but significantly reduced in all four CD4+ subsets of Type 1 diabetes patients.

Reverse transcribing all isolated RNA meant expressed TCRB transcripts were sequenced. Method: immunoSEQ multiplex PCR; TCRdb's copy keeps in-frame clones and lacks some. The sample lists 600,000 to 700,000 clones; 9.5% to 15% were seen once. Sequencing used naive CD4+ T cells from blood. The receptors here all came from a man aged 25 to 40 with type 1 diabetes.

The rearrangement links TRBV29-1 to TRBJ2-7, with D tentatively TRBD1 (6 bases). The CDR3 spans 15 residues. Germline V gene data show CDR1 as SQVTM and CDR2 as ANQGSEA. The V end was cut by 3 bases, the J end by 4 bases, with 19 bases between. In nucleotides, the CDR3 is TGCAGCGTTGACTCTTTTCGGGGACAAGATTACGAGCAGTACTTC. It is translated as CSVDSFRGQDYEQYF.

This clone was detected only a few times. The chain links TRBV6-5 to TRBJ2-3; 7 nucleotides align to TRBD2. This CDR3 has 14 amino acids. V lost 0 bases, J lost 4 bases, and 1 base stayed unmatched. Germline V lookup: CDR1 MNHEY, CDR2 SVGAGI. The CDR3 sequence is CASSYSREADTQYF. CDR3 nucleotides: TGTGCCAGCAGTTACTCCCGGGAGGCAGATACGCAGTATTTT.

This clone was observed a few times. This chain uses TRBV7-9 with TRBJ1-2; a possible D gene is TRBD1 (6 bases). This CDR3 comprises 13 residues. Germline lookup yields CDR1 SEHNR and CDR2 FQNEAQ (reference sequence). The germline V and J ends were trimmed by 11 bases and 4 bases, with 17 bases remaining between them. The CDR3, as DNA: TGTGCCGGCCAACAGGGAATAGGCTATGGCTACACCTTC. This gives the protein CAGQQGIGYGYTF.

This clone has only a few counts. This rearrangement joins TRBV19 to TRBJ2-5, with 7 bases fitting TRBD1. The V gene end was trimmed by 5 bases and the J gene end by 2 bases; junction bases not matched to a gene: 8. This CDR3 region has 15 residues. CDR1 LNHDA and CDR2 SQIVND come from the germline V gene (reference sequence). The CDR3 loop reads CASSAPPGQQETQYF. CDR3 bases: TGTGCCAGTAGTGCCCCCCCGGGACAGCAAGAGACCCAGTACTTC.

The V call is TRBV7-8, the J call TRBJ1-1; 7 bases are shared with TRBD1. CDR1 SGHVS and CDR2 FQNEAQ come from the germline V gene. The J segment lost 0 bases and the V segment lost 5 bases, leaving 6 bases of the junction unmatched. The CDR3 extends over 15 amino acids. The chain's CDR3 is CASSPRTGMNTEAFF. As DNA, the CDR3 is TGTGCCAGCAGCCCGCGGACAGGAATGAACACTGAAGCTTTCTTT.

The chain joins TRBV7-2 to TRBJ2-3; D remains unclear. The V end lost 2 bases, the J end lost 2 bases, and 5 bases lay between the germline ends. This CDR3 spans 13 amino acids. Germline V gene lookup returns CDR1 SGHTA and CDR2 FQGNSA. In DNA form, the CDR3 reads TGTGCCAGCAGCTTATCCCTCACAGATACGCAGTATTTT. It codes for CASSLSLTDTQYF.

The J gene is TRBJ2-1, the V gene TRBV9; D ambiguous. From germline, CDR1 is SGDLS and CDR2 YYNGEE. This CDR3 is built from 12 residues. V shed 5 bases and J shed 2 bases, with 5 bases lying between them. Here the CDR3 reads CASSGAYNEQFF. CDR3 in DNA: TGTGCCAGCAGTGGAGCCTACAATGAGCAGTTCTTC.

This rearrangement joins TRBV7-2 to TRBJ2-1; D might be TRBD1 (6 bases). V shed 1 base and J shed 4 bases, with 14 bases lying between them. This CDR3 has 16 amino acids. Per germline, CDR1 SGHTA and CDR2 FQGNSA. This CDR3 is CASSLGAGANYNEQFF. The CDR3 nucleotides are TGTGCCAGCAGCTTAGGTGCAGGGGCCAATTACAATGAGCAGTTCTTC. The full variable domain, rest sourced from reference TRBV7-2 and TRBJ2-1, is GAGVSQSPSNKVTEKGKDVELRCDPISGHTALYWYRQSLGQGLEFLIYFQGNSAPDKSGLPSDRFSAERTGGSVSTLTIQRTQQEDSAVYLCASSLGAGANYNEQFFGPGTRLTVL.

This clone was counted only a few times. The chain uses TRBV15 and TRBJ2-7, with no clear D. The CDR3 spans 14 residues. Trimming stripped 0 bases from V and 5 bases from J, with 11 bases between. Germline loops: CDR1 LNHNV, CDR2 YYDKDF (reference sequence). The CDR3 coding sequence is TGTGCCACCAGCAGAGATCTAGTAGGAGACGAGCAGTACTTC. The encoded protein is CATSRDLVGDEQYF.

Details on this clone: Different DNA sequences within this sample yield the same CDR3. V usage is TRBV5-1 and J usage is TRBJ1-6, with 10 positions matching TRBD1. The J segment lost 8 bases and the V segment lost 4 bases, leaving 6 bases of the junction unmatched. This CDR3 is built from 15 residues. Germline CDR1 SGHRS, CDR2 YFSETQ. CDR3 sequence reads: CASSLRTGGDSPLHF. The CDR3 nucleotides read TGCGCCAGCAGCCTGCGGACAGGGGGGGATTCACCCCTCCACTTT.

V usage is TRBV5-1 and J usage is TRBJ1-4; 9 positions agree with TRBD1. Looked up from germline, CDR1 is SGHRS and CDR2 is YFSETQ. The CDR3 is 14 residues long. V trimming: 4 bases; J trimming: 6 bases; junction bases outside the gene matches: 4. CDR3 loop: CASSPTGGYEKLFF. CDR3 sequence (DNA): TGCGCCAGCAGCCCTACAGGGGGCTATGAAAAACTGTTTTTT.

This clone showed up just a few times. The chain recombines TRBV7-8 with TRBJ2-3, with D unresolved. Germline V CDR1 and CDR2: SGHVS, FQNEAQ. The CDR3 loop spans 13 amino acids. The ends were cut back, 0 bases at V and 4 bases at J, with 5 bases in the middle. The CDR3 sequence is CASSLAAADTQYF. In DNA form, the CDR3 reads TGTGCCAGCAGCTTAGCGGCAGCAGATACGCAGTATTTT.

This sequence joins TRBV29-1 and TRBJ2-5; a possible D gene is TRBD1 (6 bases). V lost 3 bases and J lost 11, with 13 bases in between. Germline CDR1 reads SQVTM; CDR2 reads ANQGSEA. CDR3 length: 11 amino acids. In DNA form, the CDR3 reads TGCAGCGTTGATTTTACAGGGATTCAGTACTTC. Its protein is CSVDFTGIQYF.

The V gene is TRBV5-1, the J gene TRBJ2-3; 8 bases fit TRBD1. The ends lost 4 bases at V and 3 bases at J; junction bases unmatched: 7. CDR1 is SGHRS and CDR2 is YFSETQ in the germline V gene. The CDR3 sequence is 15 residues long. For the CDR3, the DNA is TGCGCCAGCAGCGCTGGACAGGGACGGACAGATACGCAGTATTTT. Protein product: CASSAGQGRTDTQYF.

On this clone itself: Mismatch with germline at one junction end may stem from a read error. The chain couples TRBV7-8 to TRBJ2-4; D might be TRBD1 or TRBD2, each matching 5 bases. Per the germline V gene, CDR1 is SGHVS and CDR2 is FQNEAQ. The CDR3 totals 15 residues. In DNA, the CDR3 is TGTGCCAGCAGCACGAATAGGCTTCCGGGACGAAGGCCTAGCTTC. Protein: CASSTNRLPGRRPSF.

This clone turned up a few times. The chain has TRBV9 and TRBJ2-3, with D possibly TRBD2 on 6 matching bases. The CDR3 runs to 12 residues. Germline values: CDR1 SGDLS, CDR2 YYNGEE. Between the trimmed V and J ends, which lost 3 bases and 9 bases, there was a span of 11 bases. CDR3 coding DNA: TGTGCCAGCAGCGAGGAGGGGTTCACGCAGTATTTT. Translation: CASSEEGFTQYF. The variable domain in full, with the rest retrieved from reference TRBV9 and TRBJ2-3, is DSGVTQTPKHLITATGQRVTLRCSPRSGDLSVYWYQQSLDQGLQFLIQYYNGEERAKGNILERFSAQQFPDLHSELNLSSLELGDSALYFCASSEEGFTQYFGPGTRLTVL.

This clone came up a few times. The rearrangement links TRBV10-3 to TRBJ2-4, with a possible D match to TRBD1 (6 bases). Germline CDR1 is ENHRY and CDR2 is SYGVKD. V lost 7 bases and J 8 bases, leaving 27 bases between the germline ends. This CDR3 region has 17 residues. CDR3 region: CAIKAGQSRARVDIQYF. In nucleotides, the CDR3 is TGTGCCATCAAGGCTGGACAGTCAAGGGCCCGGGTGGACATTCAGTACTTC.

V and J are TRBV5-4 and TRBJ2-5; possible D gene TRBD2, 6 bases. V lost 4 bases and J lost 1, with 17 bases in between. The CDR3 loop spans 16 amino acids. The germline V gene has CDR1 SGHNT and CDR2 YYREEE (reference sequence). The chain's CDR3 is CASSRGRGDGQETQYF. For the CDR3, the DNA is TGTGCCAGCAGCCGGGGGAGAGGGGATGGCCAAGAGACCCAGTACTTC.

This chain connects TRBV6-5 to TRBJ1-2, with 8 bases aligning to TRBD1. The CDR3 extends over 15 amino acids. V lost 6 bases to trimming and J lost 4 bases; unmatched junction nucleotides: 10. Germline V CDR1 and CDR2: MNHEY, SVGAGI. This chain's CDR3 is CASRRGRGRFYGYTF. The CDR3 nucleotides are TGTGCCAGCAGAAGGGGCAGGGGGCGCTTCTATGGCTACACCTTC.

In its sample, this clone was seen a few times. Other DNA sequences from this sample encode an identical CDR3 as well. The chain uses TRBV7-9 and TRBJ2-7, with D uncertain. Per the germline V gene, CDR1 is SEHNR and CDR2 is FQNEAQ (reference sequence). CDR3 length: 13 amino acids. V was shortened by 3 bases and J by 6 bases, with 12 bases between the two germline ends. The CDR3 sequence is CASSFSPTAEQYF. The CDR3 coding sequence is TGTGCCAGCAGCTTCTCTCCGACGGCCGAGCAGTACTTC.

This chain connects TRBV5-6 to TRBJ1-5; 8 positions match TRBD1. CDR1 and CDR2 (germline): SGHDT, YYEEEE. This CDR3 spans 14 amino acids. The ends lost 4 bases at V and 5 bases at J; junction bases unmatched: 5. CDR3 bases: TGTGCCAGCAGCACCGGACAGGGCCATCAGCCCCAGCATTTT. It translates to CASSTGQGHQPQHF.

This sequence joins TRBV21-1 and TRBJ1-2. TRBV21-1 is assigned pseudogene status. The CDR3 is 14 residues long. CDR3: CASTVAANTYGYTF. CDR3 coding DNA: TGTGCCAGCACCGTGGCCGCTAATACTTATGGCTACACCTTC.

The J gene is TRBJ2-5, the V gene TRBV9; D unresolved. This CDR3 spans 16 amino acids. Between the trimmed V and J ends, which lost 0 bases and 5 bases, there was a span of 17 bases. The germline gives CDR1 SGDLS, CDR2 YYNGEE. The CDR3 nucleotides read TGTGCCAGCAGCGTAGCCCCCGACGCCCGCTGGGAGACCCAGTACTTC. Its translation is CASSVAPDARWETQYF.

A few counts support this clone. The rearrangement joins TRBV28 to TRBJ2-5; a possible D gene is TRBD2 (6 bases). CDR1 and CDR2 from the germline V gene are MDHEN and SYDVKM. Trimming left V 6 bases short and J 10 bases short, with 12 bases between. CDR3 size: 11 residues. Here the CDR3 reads CASRRLGGQYF. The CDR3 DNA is TGTGCCAGCAGGCGATTGGGGGGCCAGTACTTC.

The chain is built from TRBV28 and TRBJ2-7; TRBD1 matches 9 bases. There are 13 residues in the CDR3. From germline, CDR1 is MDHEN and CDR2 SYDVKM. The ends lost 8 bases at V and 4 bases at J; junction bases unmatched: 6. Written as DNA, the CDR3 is TGTGCCAGCGGACCGGGACAGGGATACGAGCAGTACTTC. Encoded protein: CASGPGQGYEQYF.

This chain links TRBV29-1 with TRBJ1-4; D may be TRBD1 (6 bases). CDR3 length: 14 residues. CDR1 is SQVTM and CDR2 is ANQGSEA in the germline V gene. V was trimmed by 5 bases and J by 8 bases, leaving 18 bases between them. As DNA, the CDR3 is TGCAGCGTTAACCTTACAGGGCGGAAGGAAAAACTGTTTTTT. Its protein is CSVNLTGRKEKLFF.

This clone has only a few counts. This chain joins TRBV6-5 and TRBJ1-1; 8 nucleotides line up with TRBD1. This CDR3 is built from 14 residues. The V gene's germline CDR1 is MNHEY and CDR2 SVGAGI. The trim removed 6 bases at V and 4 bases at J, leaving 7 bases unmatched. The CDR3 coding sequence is TGTGCCAGCAGCCCGACAGACAGGGGCACTGAAGCTTTCTTT. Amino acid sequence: CASSPTDRGTEAFF.

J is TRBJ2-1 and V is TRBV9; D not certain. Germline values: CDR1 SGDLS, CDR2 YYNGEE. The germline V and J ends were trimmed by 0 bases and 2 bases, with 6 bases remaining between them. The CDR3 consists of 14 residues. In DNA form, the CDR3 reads TGTGCCAGCAGCGTAGGTCGAACCTACAATGAGCAGTTCTTC. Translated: CASSVGRTYNEQFF.

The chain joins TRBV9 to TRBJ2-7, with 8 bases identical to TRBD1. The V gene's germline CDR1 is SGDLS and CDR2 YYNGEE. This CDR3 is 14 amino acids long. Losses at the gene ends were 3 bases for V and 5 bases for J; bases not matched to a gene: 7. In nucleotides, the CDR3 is TGTGCCAGCAGCGGAAGGACAGGGCGGGACGAGCAGTACTTC. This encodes CASSGRTGRDEQYF.

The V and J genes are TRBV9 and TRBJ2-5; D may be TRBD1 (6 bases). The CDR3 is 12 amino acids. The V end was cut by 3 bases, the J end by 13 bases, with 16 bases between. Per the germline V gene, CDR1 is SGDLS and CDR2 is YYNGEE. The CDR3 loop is CASSGYRDLPYF. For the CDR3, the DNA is TGTGCCAGCAGCGGTTACAGGGACCTCCCGTACTTC.

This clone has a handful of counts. The CDR3 DNA reads as TGTGCCAGCAGTTCGGGACAAGGCGGGGTACAGCATTTT. Encoded protein: CASSSGQGGVQHF. The chain couples TRBV27 to TRBJ1-5; TRBD1 might be the D (6 bases). Trimming stripped 4 bases from V and 13 bases from J, with 17 bases between. The V gene's germline CDR1 is MNHEY and CDR2 SMNVEV (reference sequence). The CDR3 consists of 13 residues.

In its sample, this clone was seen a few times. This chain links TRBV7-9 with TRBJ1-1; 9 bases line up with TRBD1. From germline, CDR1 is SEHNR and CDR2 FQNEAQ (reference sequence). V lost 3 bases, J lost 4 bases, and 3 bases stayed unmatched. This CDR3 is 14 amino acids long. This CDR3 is CASSFTGGGTEAFF. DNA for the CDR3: TGTGCCAGCAGCTTTACAGGGGGCGGCACTGAAGCTTTCTTT. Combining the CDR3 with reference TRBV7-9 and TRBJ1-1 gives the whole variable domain DTGVSQNPRHKITKRGQNVTFRCDPISEHNRLYWYRQTLGQGPEFLTYFQNEAQLEKSRLLSDRFSAERPKGSFSTLEIQRTEQGDSAMYLCASSFTGGGTEAFFGQGTRLTVV.